This TCR beta chain was sequenced for a study of response to subunit inactivated influenza vaccine. Study findings and constraints: T cells newly recruited by each seasonal influenza vaccination are few, the authors suggested.

In this sample, this clonotype turned up many times. The antigen is undetermined. CDR3 length: 15 amino acids. The germline V and J ends were trimmed by 5 bases and 4 bases, with 15 bases remaining between them. TCRdb reanalysed the RT-PCR reads using MiXCR and keeps one entry per CDR3 protein. Of about 780,000 distinct CDR3 sequences listed, around 18% were seen once; the top ten hold approximately 10%. This TCR was sampled from a man between 50 and 59 years old who received an inactivated influenza vaccine. The V call is TRBV12-3 or TRBV12-4, the J call TRBJ1-3; possible D gene TRBD1, 5 bases. This sample comprised PBMCs from blood, obtained roughly 5 days after vaccination. The CDR3 sequence is CASSLGTFSGNTIYF. The CDR3 DNA is TGTGCCAGCAGTCTAGGGACGTTTTCAGGAAACACCATATATTTT.